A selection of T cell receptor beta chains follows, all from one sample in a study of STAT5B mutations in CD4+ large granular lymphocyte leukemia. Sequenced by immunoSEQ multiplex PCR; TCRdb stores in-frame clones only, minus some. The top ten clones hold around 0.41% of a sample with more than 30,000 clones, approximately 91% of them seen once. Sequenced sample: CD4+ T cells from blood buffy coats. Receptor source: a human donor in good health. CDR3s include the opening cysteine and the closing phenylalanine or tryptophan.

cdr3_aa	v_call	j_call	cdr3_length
CASSLDLTSLETQYF	TRBV11-2	TRBJ2-5	15
CASSLVGTGGSYNEQFF	TRBV5-1	TRBJ2-1	17
CARGSGLADSYEQYF	TRBV6-4	TRBJ2-7	15
CAISESGGNPNEQYF	TRBV10-3	TRBJ2-7	15
CASSSGRTNYEQYF	TRBV19	TRBJ2-7	14
CASSLEGQGADTQYF	TRBV5-1	TRBJ2-3	15
CASSNRYNEQFF	TRBV11-3	TRBJ2-1	12
CASSLGLAGDSNQPQHF	TRBV7-9	TRBJ1-5	17
CASSKTGGTEAFF	TRBV14	TRBJ1-1	13
CASSEGAYNEQFF	TRBV18	TRBJ2-1	13
CACRQGLSTDTQYF	TRBV30	TRBJ2-3	14
CASTAGTEAFF	TRBV2	TRBJ1-1	11
CASSESTGGLAGGSLYEQYF	TRBV2	TRBJ2-7	20
CASSEPSGGGLGTEAFF	TRBV9	TRBJ1-1	17
CASAPRWEGNSGNTIYF	TRBV28	TRBJ1-3	17
CASTRVSNQPQHF	TRBV10-2	TRBJ1-5	13
CASSPLAGGLTGELFF	TRBV7-2	TRBJ2-2	16
CASSQFYYYGYTF	TRBV23-1	TRBJ1-2	13
CASSLSFAGDKNIQYF	TRBV11-1	TRBJ2-4	16
CASSLGQGDNQPQHF	TRBV28	TRBJ1-5	15
CASSRGDMNTEAFF	TRBV28	TRBJ1-1	14
CASSRGQGEHYGYTF	TRBV11-3	TRBJ1-2	15
CASSPPARETQYF	TRBV18	TRBJ2-5	13
CASSPRDTSTGELFF	TRBV18	TRBJ2-2	15
CASSARGSSYEQYF	TRBV7-6	TRBJ2-7	14
CASMGRVNYGYTF	TRBV6-1	TRBJ1-2	13
CASSSRPGGNEKLFF	TRBV19	TRBJ1-4	15
CASTMPGGDTQYF	TRBV6-5	TRBJ2-3	13
CASTPTRGTDTQYF	TRBV19	TRBJ2-3	14
CASTLGADTQYF	TRBV2	TRBJ2-3	12
CAWTPGWAANEKLFF	TRBV30	TRBJ1-4	15
CASSPNMGGRGEKLFF	TRBV28	TRBJ1-4	16
CATYDTLTSGTSAQYF	TRBV10-3	TRBJ2-3	16
CASSYSWGGNTEAFF	TRBV5-1	TRBJ1-1	15
CASSEGGDQPQHF	TRBV6-1	TRBJ1-5	13
CASSSQGGNEQFF	TRBV6-5	TRBJ2-1	13
CASSTARRTGLDEAFF	TRBV6-6	TRBJ1-1	16
CASSLVAGGPQTQYF	TRBV5-1	TRBJ2-5	15
CASSLAGALAGGGSYEQYF	TRBV7-8	TRBJ2-7	19
CASSLRTGGAGELFF	TRBV5-4	TRBJ2-2	15
CASSLDPEYTEAFF	TRBV5-5	TRBJ1-1	14
CATYPSDRGGSNEQFF	TRBV10-3	TRBJ2-1	16
CAWTVSNYGYTF	TRBV30	TRBJ1-2	12
CASSFSGAAQYF	TRBV5-4	TRBJ2-7	12
CASSSYLYPYEQYF	TRBV7-2	TRBJ2-7	14
CASGPVAGGNTGQETQYF	TRBV12-5	TRBJ2-5	18
CASSDGTGAYEQYF	TRBV2	TRBJ2-7	14
CASSPHPTGELKFF	TRBV7-3	TRBJ2-1	14
CASRLNRGGNTIYF	TRBV13	TRBJ1-3	14
CASREGGGIQPQHF	TRBV6-4	TRBJ1-5	14
CASSLRIGTGDYEQYF	TRBV27	TRBJ2-7	16
CAISLAGEIGRETQYF	TRBV10-3	TRBJ2-5	16
CASSSGANVLTF	TRBV11-2	TRBJ2-6	12
CASSVRGGYTF	TRBV7-2	TRBJ1-2	11
CASSLDSYGYTF	TRBV7-9	TRBJ1-2	12